This paragraph covers one T cell receptor beta chain sequence. Its antigen is still unknown. While the first cohort had 650 to 850 subjects, the donors belonged to the separate validation cohort of about 130 subjects. Measured with immunoSEQ multiplex PCR; TCRdb has only the in-frame clones, and not every one. The repertoire holds 220,000 or so clones, with 75% to 95% as singletons. This sample was taken from a study of cytomegalovirus exposure and HLA in healthy donors. Germline V CDR1 and CDR2: MGHRA, YSYEKL. V lost 1 base, J lost 2 bases, and 4 bases stayed unmatched. The CDR3 has 17 residues. Overall study results and limits: The study labeled about 160 TCR beta chains cytomegalovirus-associated.

The sequenced material came from PBMCs. The sequence derives from a woman aged 18 to 35 in good health and CMV-seronegative. The V and J genes are TRBV4-1 and TRBJ2-1; the match to TRBD2 covers 11 bases. CDR3 amino acids: CASSQGGLAGAYNEQFF. In DNA, the CDR3 is TGCGCCAGCAGCCAAGGAGGACTAGCGGGCGCCTACAATGAGCAGTTCTTC.